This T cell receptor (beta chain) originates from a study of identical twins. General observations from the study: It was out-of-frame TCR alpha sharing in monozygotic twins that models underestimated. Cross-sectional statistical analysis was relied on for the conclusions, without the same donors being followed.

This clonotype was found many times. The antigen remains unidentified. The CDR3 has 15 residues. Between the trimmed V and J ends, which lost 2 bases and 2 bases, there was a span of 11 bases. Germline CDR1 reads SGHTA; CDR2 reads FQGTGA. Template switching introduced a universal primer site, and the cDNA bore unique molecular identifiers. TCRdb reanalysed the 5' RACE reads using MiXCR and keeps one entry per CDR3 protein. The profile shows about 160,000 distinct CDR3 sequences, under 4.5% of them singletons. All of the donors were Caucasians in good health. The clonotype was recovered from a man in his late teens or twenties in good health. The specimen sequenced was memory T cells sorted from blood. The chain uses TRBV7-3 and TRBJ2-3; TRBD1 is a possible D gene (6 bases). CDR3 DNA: TGTGCCAGCAGCTTATGGGCAGGGGACACAGATACGCAGTATTTT. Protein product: CASSLWAGDTDTQYF.